This TCR beta chain was found in a study of blood T cells in healthy people across ages. Points from the study as a whole: Shifts in expanded clonotypes may have been confounded by donor CMV status, which was unknown. Both naive CD4+ cell counts and diversity were greater in long-lived donors than in aged donors. Per-million-T-cell TCR beta diversity fell roughly linearly with age. Researchers deemed the diversity estimates from one million T cells underestimates.

The authors ran a second PCR of roughly 6 to 12 cycles using a sample-barcoded 5' primer and a J-beta primer mix. TCRdb re-called the 5' RACE reads through MiXCR, storing one row per CDR3 protein. The top ten hold 20% to 30% of the sample, which has roughly 730,000 distinct CDR3 sequences, approximately 60% seen once. In the case of this clonotype: Its target is not known.

Germline V CDR1 and CDR2: SGHTA, FQGTGA. The CDR3 consists of 15 residues. The J segment lost 4 bases and the V segment lost 6 bases, leaving 8 bases of the junction unmatched. The receptor was derived from a man aged 35-49 years in good health. Sequencing input: blood. V usage is TRBV7-3 and J usage is TRBJ2-5, with 10 bases identical to TRBD2. CDR3 residues: CASSTQSGGAETQYF. CDR3 sequence (DNA): TGTGCCAGCAGTACCCAGAGCGGGGGGGCAGAGACCCAGTACTTC.